This T cell receptor (beta chain) comes out of a study of T cell repertoires in cytomegalovirus infection. Whole-study context: It was the public TCR beta signatures that indicated both CMV infection and matching HLA type.

Regarding the study as a whole: HLA-C-restricted CMV-specific TCR beta clonotypes prevailed in the ex vivo response. There were carriers of CMV plus the relevant HLA, and cumulative public TCR beta family frequency identified them.

On this clonotype itself: Its antigen remains unidentified.

In TCRdb, the reads were re-called with MiXCR into one record per CDR3 protein. There are 300,000 to 400,000 distinct CDR3 sequences in the sample; 8% to 10% occur only once, and about 4.5% lies in the top ten. Specimen: PBMCs. The sequence was obtained from a human donor in good health (CMV status not recorded). Some clones in this sample may be carry-over from other donors' samples.

The DNA of the CDR3 is TGTGCCAGCAGCCCCCCCGGGGCCAACTACAATGAGCAGTTCTTC. Protein product: CASSPPGANYNEQFF. This chain joins TRBV11-1 and TRBJ2-1; either TRBD1 or TRBD2 may fit D (5 bases each). V dropped 5 bases and J dropped 3 bases, with 14 bases sitting between them. CDR3 size: 15 residues. Germline CDR1 and CDR2: SGHAT and FQDESV (reference sequence).